The next 9 T cell receptor beta chains were all read from a single sample in a study of glioma-infiltrating T cells. Using RNA template, CDR3s of TCR alpha and beta were amplified with iRepertoire arm-PCR. TCRdb independently ran MiXCR on the multiplex PCR reads; one entry per CDR3 protein. The table has about 400,000 distinct CDR3 sequences, around 38% seen once. Sequenced material: glioma tissue, nonneoplastic brain tissue, or PBMCs (not recorded which). The origin of the receptors is a human donor with low-grade glioma or glioblastoma, undergoing nonglioma brain surgery, or in good health (not recorded which).

This chain joins TRBV28 and TRBJ2-1, with D hard to call. The V and J ends lost 2 bases and 10 bases respectively, with 9 bases between them. Germline V gene data show CDR1 as MDHEN and CDR2 as SYDVKM. CDR3 length: 12 amino acids. As DNA, the CDR3 is TGTGCCAGCAGTTTACGGTGGTTAGAGCAGTTCTTC. Protein: CASSLRWLEQFF.

This clonotype was seen only a few times. The rearrangement uses TRBV7-2 and TRBJ1-1; D not certain. CDR3 size: 15 residues. V was clipped by 6 bases and J by 0 bases, with 14 bases between them. Germline loops: CDR1 SGHTA, CDR2 FQGNSA. CDR3 nucleotide sequence: TGTGCCAGCAGATCGACACGCTCCTTGAACACTGAAGCTTTCTTT. It translates to CASRSTRSLNTEAFF.

V gene TRBV7-2 combines with J gene TRBJ2-7, with 15 nucleotides matching TRBD2. The CDR3 length is 18 residues. The V gene end was trimmed by 1 base and the J gene end by 3 bases; junction bases not matched to a gene: 7. The germline V gene encodes CDR1 SGHTA and CDR2 FQGNSA. As DNA, the CDR3 is TGTGCCAGCAGCTTAGGAGGACTAGCGGGAGGGCTAGTCTACGAGCAGTACTTC. It encodes CASSLGGLAGGLVYEQYF.

This clonotype has only one observation. The chain recombines TRBV5-1 with TRBJ2-1; 14 bases are a match to TRBD2. The V segment lost 4 bases and the J segment 10 bases; nucleotides outside the gene matches: 7. The CDR3 extends over 15 amino acids. Germline V gene lookup returns CDR1 SGHRS and CDR2 YFSETQ. The CDR3: CASSLGTSGREEQFF. The CDR3 DNA follows: TGCGCCAGCAGCCTCGGGACTAGCGGGAGAGAAGAGCAGTTCTTC.

The chain employs TRBV4-1 and TRBJ2-1; maybe TRBD2 (6 bases). The CDR3 covers 16 residues. V shed 1 base and J shed 6 bases, with 16 bases lying between them. Germline V CDR1 and CDR2: MGHRA, YSYEKL. The CDR3 nucleotides are TGCGCCAGCAGCCAAGTTAGGTCTAGCGCCTTCAATGAGCAGTTCTTC. Encoded protein: CASSQVRSSAFNEQFF.

V and J are TRBV5-1 and TRBJ1-4, with D perhaps matching TRBD1 (5 bases). The CDR3 spans 16 residues. CDR1 and CDR2 (germline): SGHRS, YFSETQ. Trimming took 8 bases from V and 0 from J, leaving 17 bases between them. The CDR3 protein is CASSNRGASTNEKLFF. CDR3 in DNA: TGCGCCAGTTCCAATCGAGGGGCATCAACTAATGAAAAACTGTTTTTT.

Turning to this clonotype: At one boundary the junction diverges from the germline segment, which might be a read error. The rearrangement uses TRBV19 and TRBJ2-1; tentative D call: TRBD2 (5 bases). CDR1 LNHDA and CDR2 SQIVND come from the germline V gene (reference sequence). The CDR3 covers 13 residues. The CDR3, as DNA: TGTGCCAGTAGTCCCCGGGGATACAATAAGCAGTTCTTC. Its protein product is CASSPRGYNKQFF.

This clonotype was seen just once. The J gene is TRBJ1-1, the V gene TRBV15; D is unresolved. Trimming took off 0 bases at V and 14 bases at J, with 16 bases between the two ends. The CDR3 spans 13 residues. Germline V CDR1 and CDR2: LNHNV, YYDKDF (reference sequence). CDR3 sequence reads: CATSRESSSGAFF. As DNA, the CDR3 is TGTGCCACCAGCAGAGAGAGCAGTTCTGGAGCCTTCTTT.

This clonotype has a count of ten or more. The chain recombines TRBV20-1 with TRBJ1-1; 8 bases align to TRBD1. The germline V gene encodes CDR1 DFQATT and CDR2 SNEGSKA (reference sequence). This CDR3 contains 14 residues. V gave up 5 bases and J gave up 1 base; unmatched junction bases: 6. CDR3 sequence: CSASRTGRNTEAFF. CDR3 DNA: TGCAGTGCTTCCCGGACAGGGCGGAACACTGAAGCTTTCTTT.